These T cell receptor beta chains were read from a single sample in a study of blood T cells in healthy people across ages. TCRdb reprocessed the 5' RACE reads via MiXCR and lists one record per CDR3 protein. Of approximately 800,000 distinct CDR3 sequences in the sample, roughly 25% were seen once. These data were likewise used in another study, on T cells of mothers and their children.

Input material: blood. These TCRs come from a boy under 18 in good health. Both conserved end residues are part of each CDR3. Each record gives: J gene, V gene, CDR3 protein.

NA	TRBV7-2	CASSLVPSGGAYEQYF
NA	TRBV20-1	CSAQGDSYEQYF
TRBJ2-7	TRBV2	CAAGRDSSYEQYF
TRBJ1-1	TRBV3-1	CASRPRDSLDYMNTEAFF
TRBJ1-4	TRBV5-5	CASSSPGFINEKLFF
TRBJ2-5	TRBV12-3/TRBV12-4	CASSQSRTPGLETQYF
TRBJ2-5	TRBV5-1	CASAALGRGETQYF
TRBJ2-5	TRBV6-5	CASSLTSGGSQYF
TRBJ2-7	TRBV6-1	CASSRTSGVGLGSYEQYF
TRBJ1-5	TRBV30	CAWSVRRNQPQHF
NA	TRBV7-2	CASSRGVGRGETQYF
TRBJ2-5	TRBV20-1	CSARVAGAPRRQETQYF
TRBJ2-7	TRBV3-1	CASSPGGSSPYNEQYF
NA	TRBV9	CASSINRADEQFF
TRBJ1-3	TRBV7-9	CASSLRRESGNTIYF
TRBJ2-5	TRBV28	CASGLSAQETQYF
TRBJ2-7	TRBV27	CASSPRDRAYYEQYF
TRBJ2-6	TRBV7-3	CASSATGGSSGANVLTF
TRBJ1-4	TRBV20-1	CSASPPGGGEKLFF
TRBJ2-3	TRBV30	CAWSPGRGGTDTQYF
TRBJ2-3	TRBV12-3/TRBV12-4	CASSPPLGGGTTDTQYF
TRBJ1-2	TRBV27	CASSINDRAGYTF
TRBJ2-3	TRBV4-2	CASSQDGQGDADTQYF
TRBJ1-2	TRBV30	CAWSSGGGAYGYTF
TRBJ2-4	TRBV10-2	CASSDPGQAPNIQYF
TRBJ1-1	TRBV10-3	CAIMTGPNTEAFF
NA	TRBV3-1	CASRPRDRRNEQFF
TRBJ2-5	TRBV2	CASSILAGGQETQYF
NA	TRBV5-1	CASSLRLLPYEQYF
TRBJ2-5	TRBV30	CAWNAQGATQYF
TRBJ2-5	TRBV7-2	CASSLSLLAGQEQYF
TRBJ1-5	TRBV28	CASGGYSGWRWHF
TRBJ1-5	TRBV6-1	CASSPDRGQPQHF
TRBJ1-2	TRBV28	CASSPGPQAGYTF
TRBJ2-7	TRBV28	CASSALGYAYEQYF
TRBJ2-5	TRBV3-1	CASSQEGRGDQETQYF
TRBJ1-6	TRBV25-1	CASTSDRDNSPLHF
TRBJ1-2	TRBV6-4	CASTPGPGYGYTF
TRBJ1-3	TRBV4-2	CASSQVAGSSGNTIYF
TRBJ2-7	TRBV12-3/TRBV12-4	CASSLDWSGGIYEQYF
TRBJ2-1	TRBV20-1	CSSKSSAGNEQFF